Listed below are T cell receptor beta chains from one sample, sequenced in a study of T cells in Graves' hyperthyroidism and ophthalmopathy. MiXCR was run by TCRdb on the multiplex PCR reads, yielding one entry per CDR3 protein. The data show roughly 570,000 distinct CDR3 sequences, approximately 14% seen once. Material: blood. Receptors originate from a woman between 25 and 40 years old with Graves' hyperthyroidism. CDR3s include the opening cysteine and the closing phenylalanine or tryptophan. The D gene is left open where the match is weak. Some rows mark clone size as missing; the rest say once, few, many or name a class of expanded clone.

J,D,size,V,CDR3,DNA
TRBJ1-1,NA,many,TRBV20-1,CSASSGLLDTEAFF,TGCAGTGCTAGCTCTGGGCTTCTGGACACTGAAGCTTTCTTT
TRBJ2-5,NA,many,TRBV11-2,CASSLVAVREETQYF,TGTGCCAGCAGCTTAGTGGCGGTCAGGGAAGAGACCCAGTACTTC
TRBJ2-1,TRBD1,many,TRBV28,CASSEGQGAGEQFF,TGTGCCAGCAGTGAAGGTCAGGGGGCAGGTGAGCAGTTCTTC
TRBJ1-1,NA,few,TRBV3-1,CASSQGRKAFF,TGTGCCAGCAGCCAAGGCAGAAAAGCTTTCTTT
TRBJ2-1,NA,NA,TRBV4-1,CASSQTQGGTSEQFF,TGCGCCAGCAGCCAAACGCAGGGGGGGACGAGTGAGCAGTTCTTC
TRBJ2-1,NA,few,TRBV5-1,CASSLSGGKEFF,TGCGCCAGCAGTTTAAGCGGCGGGAAGGAGTTCTTC
TRBJ2-5,TRBD2,few,TRBV30,CAWSVRMSSGETQYF,TGTGCCTGGAGTGTAAGGATGTCTAGCGGGGAGACCCAGTACTTC
TRBJ2-1,TRBD2,many,TRBV12-5,CASGFILAGVNEQFF,TGTGCTAGTGGTTTCATCCTAGCGGGAGTCAATGAGCAGTTCTTC
TRBJ1-5,NA,many,TRBV28,CASSFSRQSPLSQPQHF,TGTGCCAGCAGTTTTTCGAGACAATCCCCTTTGAGTCAGCCCCAGCATTTT
TRBJ2-1,NA,many,TRBV3-1,CASSQGGLEQFF,TGTGCCAGCAGCCAGGGGGGACTTGAGCAGTTCTTC
TRBJ2-1,TRBD2,few,TRBV6-1,CAIARTSGTSYNEQFF,TGTGCCATCGCCCGGACTAGCGGTACGTCCTACAATGAGCAGTTCTTC
TRBJ1-1,TRBD1,NA,TRBV6-5,CASSYSGDRVYTEAFF,TGTGCCAGCAGTTACTCGGGGGACAGGGTATACACTGAAGCTTTCTTT
TRBJ1-6,NA,many,TRBV7-2,CASSPAVGSHNSPLHF,TGTGCCAGCAGCCCAGCCGTGGGTAGCCATAATTCACCCCTCCACTTT
TRBJ2-7,TRBD1,NA,TRBV10-1,CARGTGGDPYEQYF,TGCGCCAGAGGGACAGGGGGCGATCCCTACGAGCAGTACTTC
TRBJ1-5,NA,NA,TRBV12-3/TRBV12-4,CASSLGPLDFQPQHF,TGTGCCAGCTCCCTGGGACCGTTAGATTTCCAGCCCCAGCATTTT
TRBJ2-7,NA,NA,TRBV6-4,CASSYTQGNEQYF,TGTGCCAGCAGTTACACACAGGGAAACGAGCAGTACTTC
TRBJ1-1,NA,NA,TRBV7-2,CASSLGWTVTMNTEAFF,TGTGCCAGCAGCTTAGGGTGGACTGTGACAATGAACACTGAAGCTTTCTTT
TRBJ2-3,NA,NA,TRBV27,CASSLSVRGTDTQYF,TGTGCCAGCAGTTTATCGGTCCGGGGTACAGATACGCAGTATTTT
TRBJ2-7,NA,few,TRBV7-9,CASSTTRTSYEQYF,TGTGCCAGCAGCACAACCCGGACTTCCTACGAGCAGTACTTC
TRBJ1-5,TRBD1,many,TRBV20-1,CSAARQGPAQPQHF,TGCAGTGCTGCCCGACAGGGTCCGGCCCAGCCCCAGCATTTT
TRBJ2-4,NA,NA,TRBV6-7,CARRYEALAKNIQYF,TGTGCCAGGCGATACGAGGCTTTAGCCAAAAACATTCAGTACTTC
TRBJ1-1,NA,few,TRBV10-3,CATLAGVGAEAFF,TGTGCCACCCTCGCAGGGGTGGGCGCTGAAGCTTTCTTT
TRBJ1-2,TRBD1,many,TRBV29-1,CSVDSGQGGYGYTF,TGCAGCGTTGACTCGGGACAGGGAGGCTATGGCTACACCTTC
TRBJ2-1,NA,many,TRBV28,CASSSYSGYDEQFF,TGTGCCAGCAGTTCCTATAGCGGCTATGATGAGCAGTTCTTC
TRBJ2-2,NA,many,TRBV11-2,CASSLGAGGIGELFF,TGTGCCAGCAGCTTAGGAGCAGGGGGGATCGGGGAGCTGTTTTTT
TRBJ2-1,TRBD2,many,TRBV12-3/TRBV12-4,CASSLEGLAGGGEQFF,TGTGCCAGCAGTTTAGAGGGGCTAGCGGGAGGGGGTGAGCAGTTCTTC
TRBJ2-5,TRBD2,many,TRBV6-2/TRBV6-3,CASSTPGTSGWETQYF,TGTGCCAGCAGCACCCCCGGGACTAGCGGTTGGGAGACCCAGTACTTC
TRBJ2-7,NA,many,TRBV7-2,CASSSSGGASYEQYF,TGTGCCAGCAGCTCCAGTGGCGGGGCATCCTACGAGCAGTACTTC
TRBJ2-1,TRBD1,many,TRBV29-1,CSAGTGTNEQFF,TGCAGCGCAGGGACAGGGACAAATGAGCAGTTCTTC
TRBJ2-1,TRBD2,NA,TRBV6-4,CASSDRKLAHYNEQFF,TGTGCCAGCAGTGACAGGAAACTAGCGCATTACAATGAGCAGTTCTTC
TRBJ2-3,NA,many,TRBV2,CASVGTDTQYF,TGTGCCAGCGTTGGCACAGATACGCAGTATTTT
TRBJ2-1,TRBD1,NA,TRBV30,CAWSLRTGWVDEQFF,TGTGCCTGGAGTCTCCGGACAGGGTGGGTAGATGAGCAGTTCTTC
TRBJ2-2,TRBD1,NA,TRBV28,CASSDLSGQGTGELFF,TGTGCCAGCAGTGATTTGTCAGGACAGGGGACCGGGGAGCTGTTTTTT
TRBJ2-7,NA,many,TRBV12-3/TRBV12-4,CASSPNRGKYEQYF,TGTGCCAGCAGCCCGAACCGTGGCAAATACGAGCAGTACTTC
TRBJ1-1,NA,many,TRBV29-1,CSAEASASEAFF,TGCAGCGCCGAGGCCTCGGCCTCTGAAGCTTTCTTT
TRBJ1-1,TRBD1,NA,TRBV24-1,CATQGGDRVEAFF,TGTGCCACTCAAGGGGGGGACAGGGTTGAAGCTTTCTTT
TRBJ1-2,NA,few,TRBV10-3,CAIRNAGTTYGYTF,TGTGCCATCAGGAATGCCGGGACAACCTATGGCTACACCTTC
TRBJ2-1,TRBD1,NA,TRBV7-3,CASSSRQGDFGEQFF,TGTGCCAGCAGCTCTCGACAGGGGGATTTTGGTGAGCAGTTCTTC
TRBJ2-7,TRBD2,many,TRBV7-9,CASSPGTSVTASYEQYF,TGTGCCAGCAGCCCCGGGACTAGCGTTACCGCCTCCTACGAGCAGTACTTC
TRBJ2-1,TRBD2,NA,TRBV6-9,CASSLDSGRPRYNEQFF,TGTGCCAGCAGTTTGGATAGCGGGAGGCCAAGGTACAATGAGCAGTTCTTC
TRBJ1-4,NA,few,TRBV28,CASSFPGLGEKLFF,TGTGCCAGCAGTTTCCCCGGGTTAGGGGAAAAACTGTTTTTT
TRBJ2-1,NA,many,TRBV27,CASSVTGPNEQFF,TGTGCCAGCAGTGTAACGGGACCGAATGAGCAGTTCTTC
TRBJ2-1,TRBD1,NA,TRBV27,CASSPTGREQFF,TGTGCCAGCAGTCCGACAGGGCGTGAGCAGTTCTTC
TRBJ2-1,TRBD2,many,TRBV20-1,CSVLLAGFNEQFF,TGCAGTGTCCTACTAGCGGGATTTAATGAGCAGTTCTTC
TRBJ2-1,TRBD2,many,TRBV28,CASSLSRASGSYNEQFF,TGTGCCAGCAGCCTATCCCGCGCTAGCGGGAGTTACAATGAGCAGTTCTTC